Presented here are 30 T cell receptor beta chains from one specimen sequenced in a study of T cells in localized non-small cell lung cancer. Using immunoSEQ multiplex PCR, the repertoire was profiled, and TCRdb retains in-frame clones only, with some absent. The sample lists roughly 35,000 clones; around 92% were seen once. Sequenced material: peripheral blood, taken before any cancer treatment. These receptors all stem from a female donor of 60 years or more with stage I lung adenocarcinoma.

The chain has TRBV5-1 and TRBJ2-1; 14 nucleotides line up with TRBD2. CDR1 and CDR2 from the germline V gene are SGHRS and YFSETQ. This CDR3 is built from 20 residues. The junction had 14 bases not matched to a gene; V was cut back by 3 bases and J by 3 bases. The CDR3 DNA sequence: TGCGCCAGCAGCTCCATGACTAGCGGGGGGGCTCTCATCTACTACAATGAGCAGTTCTTC. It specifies CASSSMTSGGALIYYNEQFF. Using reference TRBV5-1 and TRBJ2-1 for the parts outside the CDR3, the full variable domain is KAGVTQTPRYLIKTRGQQVTLSCSPISGHRSVSWYQQTPGQGLQFLFEYFSETQRNKGNFPGRFSGRQFSNSRSEMNVSTLELGDSALYLCASSSMTSGGALIYYNEQFFGPGTRLTVL.

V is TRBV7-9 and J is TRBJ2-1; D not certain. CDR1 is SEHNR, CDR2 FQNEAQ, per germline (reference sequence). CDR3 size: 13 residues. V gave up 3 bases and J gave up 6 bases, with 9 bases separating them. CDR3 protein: CASSFRESNEQFF. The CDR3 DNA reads TGTGCCAGCAGCTTCCGCGAAAGCAATGAGCAGTTCTTC.

CDR3 protein: CASSEALRELFF. DNA for the CDR3: TGTGCCAGCAGTGAAGCGCTGAGGGAGCTGTTTTTT. The rearrangement uses TRBV6-1 and TRBJ2-2; D is ambiguous. Germline V CDR1 and CDR2: MNHNS, SASEGT. V dropped 0 bases and J dropped 9 bases, with 5 bases sitting between them. This CDR3 has 12 residues.

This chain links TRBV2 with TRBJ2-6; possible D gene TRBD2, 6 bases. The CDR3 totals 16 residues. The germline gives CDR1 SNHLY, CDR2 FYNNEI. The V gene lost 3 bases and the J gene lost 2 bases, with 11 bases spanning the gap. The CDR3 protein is CASSEGGGAGANVLTF. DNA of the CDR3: TGTGCCAGCAGTGAGGGAGGCGGGGCTGGGGCCAACGTCCTGACTTTC.

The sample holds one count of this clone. This CDR3 is CASSEGLWGQANYGYTF. In DNA, the CDR3 is TGTGCCAGCAGTGAAGGGCTCTGGGGACAGGCTAACTATGGCTACACCTTC. The gene calls are TRBV2 and TRBJ1-2; TRBD1 matches 8 bases. With V trimmed by 1 base and J by 0 bases, 7 bases remained unmatched. From germline, CDR1 is SNHLY and CDR2 FYNNEI. The CDR3 runs 17 residues.

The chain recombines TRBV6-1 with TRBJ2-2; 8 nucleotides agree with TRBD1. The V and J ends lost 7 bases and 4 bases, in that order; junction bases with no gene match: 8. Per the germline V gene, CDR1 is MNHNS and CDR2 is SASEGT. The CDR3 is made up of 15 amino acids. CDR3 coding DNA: TGTGCCAGCATAGACAGGGGCGAGATCACCGGGGAGCTGTTTTTT. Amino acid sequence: CASIDRGEITGELFF.

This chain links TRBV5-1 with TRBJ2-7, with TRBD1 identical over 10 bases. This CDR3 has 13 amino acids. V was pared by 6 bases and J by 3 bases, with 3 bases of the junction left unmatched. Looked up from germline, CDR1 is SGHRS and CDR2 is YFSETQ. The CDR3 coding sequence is TGCGCCAGCACATGGGACAGGGGCTACGAGCAGTACTTC. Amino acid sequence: CASTWDRGYEQYF.

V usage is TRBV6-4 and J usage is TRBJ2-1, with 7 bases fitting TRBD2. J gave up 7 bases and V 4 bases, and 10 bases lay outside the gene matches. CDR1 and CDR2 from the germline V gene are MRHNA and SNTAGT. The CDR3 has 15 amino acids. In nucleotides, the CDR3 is TGTGCCAGCAGTGTTCTTGCGGGGGACCTTAATGAGCAGTTCTTC. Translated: CASSVLAGDLNEQFF.

As DNA, the CDR3 is TGTGCCAGCAGCTTACTTACAGGGGATGAAGCTTTCTTT. This translates into CASSLLTGDEAFF. The rearrangement joins TRBV11-2 to TRBJ1-1; 7 bases match TRBD1. Germline assignment: CDR1 SGHAT and CDR2 FQNNGV. V gave up 2 bases and J gave up 7 bases; unmatched junction bases: 4. The CDR3 runs to 13 residues.

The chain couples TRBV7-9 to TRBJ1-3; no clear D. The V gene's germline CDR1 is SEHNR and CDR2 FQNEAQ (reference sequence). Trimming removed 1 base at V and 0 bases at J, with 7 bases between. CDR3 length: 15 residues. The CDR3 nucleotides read TGTGCCAGCAGCTTAGACCAGAGCTCTGGAAACACCATATATTTT. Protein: CASSLDQSSGNTIYF.

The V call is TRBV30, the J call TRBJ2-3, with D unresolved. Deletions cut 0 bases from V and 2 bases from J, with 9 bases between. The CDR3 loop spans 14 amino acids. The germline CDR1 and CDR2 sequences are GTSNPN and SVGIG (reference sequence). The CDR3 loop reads CAWSVDSNTDTQYF. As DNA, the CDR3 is TGTGCCTGGAGTGTAGACTCTAACACAGATACGCAGTATTTT.

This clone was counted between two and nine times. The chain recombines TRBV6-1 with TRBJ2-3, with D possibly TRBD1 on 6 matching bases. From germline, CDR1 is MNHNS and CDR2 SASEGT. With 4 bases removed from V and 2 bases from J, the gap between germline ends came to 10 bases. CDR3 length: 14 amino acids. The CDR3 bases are TGTGCCAGCAGTGTAAGGGGGACCACAGATACGCAGTATTTT. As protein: CASSVRGTTDTQYF.

CDR3 loop: CASSPTVNEQFF. The CDR3 region has the DNA TGCGCCAGCAGCCCGACAGTTAATGAGCAGTTCTTC. This rearrangement joins TRBV5-1 to TRBJ2-1, with D possibly matching TRBD1 (5 bases). This CDR3 comprises 12 residues. Trimming stripped 4 bases from V and 7 bases from J, with 9 bases between. Germline lookup yields CDR1 SGHRS and CDR2 YFSETQ. Combining the CDR3 with reference TRBV5-1 and TRBJ2-1 gives the whole variable domain KAGVTQTPRYLIKTRGQQVTLSCSPISGHRSVSWYQQTPGQGLQFLFEYFSETQRNKGNFPGRFSGRQFSNSRSEMNVSTLELGDSALYLCASSPTVNEQFFGPGTRLTVL.

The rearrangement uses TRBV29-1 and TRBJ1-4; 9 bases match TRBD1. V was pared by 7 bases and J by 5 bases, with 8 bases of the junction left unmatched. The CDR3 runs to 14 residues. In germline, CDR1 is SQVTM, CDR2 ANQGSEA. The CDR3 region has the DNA TGCAGCGCAAAATCCGGGACAGGGAATGAAAAACTGTTTTTT. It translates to CSAKSGTGNEKLFF.

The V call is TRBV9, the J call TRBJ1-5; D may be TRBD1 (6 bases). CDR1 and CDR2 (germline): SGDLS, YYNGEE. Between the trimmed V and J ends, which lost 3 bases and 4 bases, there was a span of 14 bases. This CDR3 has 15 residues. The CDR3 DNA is TGTGCCAGCAGCGAGACAGGAGATCCTAATCAGCCCCAGCATTTT. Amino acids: CASSETGDPNQPQHF.

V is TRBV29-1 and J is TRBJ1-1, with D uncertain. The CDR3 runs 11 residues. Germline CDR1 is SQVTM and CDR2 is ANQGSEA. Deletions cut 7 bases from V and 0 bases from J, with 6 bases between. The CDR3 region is CSAAMNTEAFF. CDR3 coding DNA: TGCAGCGCGGCCATGAACACTGAAGCTTTCTTT.

CDR3 nucleotide sequence: TGTGCCAGCATCGCGTGGGTAAACACTGAAGCTTTCTTT. Translating it yields CASIAWVNTEAFF. The chain uses TRBV2 and TRBJ1-1; no definite D call. V was clipped by 7 bases and J by 2 bases, with 11 bases between them. CDR3 length: 13 amino acids. Germline V gene sequence: CDR1 SNHLY, CDR2 FYNNEI.

CDR3 bases: TGTGCCAGCAGTTACCTGCGCGAGCAGTACTTC. Its protein product is CASSYLREQYF. This chain joins TRBV6-5 and TRBJ2-7; D gene uncertain. V lost 2 bases to trimming and J lost 6 bases, with 5 bases between them. From germline, CDR1 is MNHEY and CDR2 SVGAGI. The CDR3 has 11 amino acids.

The CDR3 protein is CASSPGYGYTF. CDR3 coding DNA: TGTGCCAGCAGTCCGGGGTATGGCTACACCTTC. V gene TRBV6-6 combines with J gene TRBJ1-2; D is uncertain. The CDR3 covers 11 residues. V was clipped by 5 bases and J by 5 bases, with 6 bases between them. Germline V gives CDR1 MNHNY, CDR2 SVGAGI (reference sequence).

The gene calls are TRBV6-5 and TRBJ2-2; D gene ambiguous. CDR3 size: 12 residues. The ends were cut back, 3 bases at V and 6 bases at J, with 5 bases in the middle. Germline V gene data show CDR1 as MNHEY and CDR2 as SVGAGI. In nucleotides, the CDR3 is TGTGCCAGCAGTTATCGGGCCGGGGAGCTGTTTTTT. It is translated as CASSYRAGELFF.

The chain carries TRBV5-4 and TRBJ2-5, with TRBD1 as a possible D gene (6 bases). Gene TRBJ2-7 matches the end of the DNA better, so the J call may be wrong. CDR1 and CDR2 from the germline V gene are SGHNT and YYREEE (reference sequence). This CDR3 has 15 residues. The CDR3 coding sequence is TGTGCCAGCAGCCTCCCCGGACAGAGCTCCTACGAGCAGTACTTC. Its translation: CASSLPGQSSYEQYF.

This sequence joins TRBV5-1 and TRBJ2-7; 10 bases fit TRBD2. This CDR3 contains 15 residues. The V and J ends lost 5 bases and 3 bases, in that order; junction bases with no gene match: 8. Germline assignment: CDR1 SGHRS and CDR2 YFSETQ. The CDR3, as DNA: TGCGCCAGCAGTCCTAGAGCGGGGGGGAGCTACGAGCAGTACTTC. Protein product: CASSPRAGGSYEQYF.

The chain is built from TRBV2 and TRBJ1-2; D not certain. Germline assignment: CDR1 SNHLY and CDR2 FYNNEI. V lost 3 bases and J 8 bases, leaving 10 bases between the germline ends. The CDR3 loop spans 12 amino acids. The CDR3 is CASSELTHGYTF. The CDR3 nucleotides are TGTGCCAGCAGTGAGCTGACCCACGGCTACACCTTC.

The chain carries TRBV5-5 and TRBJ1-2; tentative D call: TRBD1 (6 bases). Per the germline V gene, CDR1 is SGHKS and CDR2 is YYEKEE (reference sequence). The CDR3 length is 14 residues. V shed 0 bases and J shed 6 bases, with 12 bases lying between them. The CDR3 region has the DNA TGTGCCAGCAGCTTGGCCGCGGGGGCCCATGGCTACACCTTC. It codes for CASSLAAGAHGYTF.

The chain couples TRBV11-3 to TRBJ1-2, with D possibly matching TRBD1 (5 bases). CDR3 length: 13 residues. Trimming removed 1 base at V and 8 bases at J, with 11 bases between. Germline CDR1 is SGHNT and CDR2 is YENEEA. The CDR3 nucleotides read TGTGCCAGCAGCTTAGTCAGAGGGGCCGGCTACACCTTC. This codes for CASSLVRGAGYTF.

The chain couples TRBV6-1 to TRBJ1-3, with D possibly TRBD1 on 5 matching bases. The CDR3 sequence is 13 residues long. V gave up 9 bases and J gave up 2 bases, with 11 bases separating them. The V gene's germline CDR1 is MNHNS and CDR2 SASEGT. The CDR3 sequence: CASGTDAGNTIYF. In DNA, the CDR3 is TGTGCCAGTGGGACCGACGCTGGAAACACCATATATTTT.

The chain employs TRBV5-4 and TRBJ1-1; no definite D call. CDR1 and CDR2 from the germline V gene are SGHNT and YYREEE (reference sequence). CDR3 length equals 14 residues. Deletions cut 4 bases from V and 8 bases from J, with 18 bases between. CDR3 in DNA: TGTGCCAGCAGCCCTCCGGACCCGGAAGTAGAAGCTTTCTTT. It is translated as CASSPPDPEVEAFF.

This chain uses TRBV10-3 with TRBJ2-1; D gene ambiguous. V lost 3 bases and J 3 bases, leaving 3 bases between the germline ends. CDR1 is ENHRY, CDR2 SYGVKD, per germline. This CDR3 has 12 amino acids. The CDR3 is CAISEDYNEQFF. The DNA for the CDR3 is TGTGCCATCAGTGAAGACTACAATGAGCAGTTCTTC.

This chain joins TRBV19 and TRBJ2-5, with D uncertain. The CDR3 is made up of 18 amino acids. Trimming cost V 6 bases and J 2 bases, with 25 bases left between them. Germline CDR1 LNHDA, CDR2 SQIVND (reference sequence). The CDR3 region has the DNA TGTGCCAGTAGCCTAAGAGGTTCGAGCGCAGCCCAACAAGAGACCCAGTACTTC. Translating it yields CASSLRGSSAAQQETQYF.

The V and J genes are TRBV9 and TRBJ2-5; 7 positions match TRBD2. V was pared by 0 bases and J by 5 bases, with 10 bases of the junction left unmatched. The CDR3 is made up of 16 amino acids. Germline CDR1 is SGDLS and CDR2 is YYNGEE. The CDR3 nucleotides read TGTGCCAGCAGCGTAGAACCGGGGGGATTCGGGGAGACCCAGTACTTC. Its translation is CASSVEPGGFGETQYF.